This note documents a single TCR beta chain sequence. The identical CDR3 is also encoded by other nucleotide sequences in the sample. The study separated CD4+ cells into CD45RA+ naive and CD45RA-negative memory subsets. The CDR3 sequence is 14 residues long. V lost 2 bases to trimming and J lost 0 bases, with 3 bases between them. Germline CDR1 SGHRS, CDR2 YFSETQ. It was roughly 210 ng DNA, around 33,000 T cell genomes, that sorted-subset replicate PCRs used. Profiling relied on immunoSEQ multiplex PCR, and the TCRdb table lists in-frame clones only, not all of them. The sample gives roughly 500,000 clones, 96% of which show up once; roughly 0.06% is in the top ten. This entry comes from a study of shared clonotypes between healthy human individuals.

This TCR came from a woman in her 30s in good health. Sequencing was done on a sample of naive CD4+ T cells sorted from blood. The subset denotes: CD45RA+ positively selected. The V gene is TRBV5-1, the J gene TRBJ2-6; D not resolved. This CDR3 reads CASSFSSGANVLTF. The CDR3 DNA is TGCGCCAGCAGCTTCTCCTCTGGGGCCAACGTCCTGACTTTC.